This TCR beta chain was documented in a study of CD8+ T cells in alopecia areata. Treatment reported: oral pan-JAK inhibitor, 5-10 mg twice daily. Only a few counts were recorded for this clone. This sample includes further DNA sequences coding for the same CDR3. As the sequencing template, cDNA was produced by extracting RNA and reverse transcribing it. Repertoires were generated with immunoSEQ multiplex PCR, while TCRdb's copy carries only in-frame clones and drops some. The profile shows some 190,000 clones, approximately 50% of them singletons. This CDR3 is built from 14 residues. Trimming stripped 6 bases from V and 0 bases from J, with 9 bases between. CDR1 and CDR2 from the germline V gene are SNHLY and FYNNEI.

The chain uses TRBV2 and TRBJ1-5, with TRBD1 as a possible D gene (5 bases). The sequencing here drew on CD8+ T cells sorted from blood, taken at approximately week 51, from a patient treated with tofacitinib. The sequence was collected from a human donor with alopecia areata. The CDR3 spells CASRAGLSNQPQHF. Written as DNA, the CDR3 is TGTGCCAGCAGGGCAGGGCTTAGCAATCAGCCCCAGCATTTT.